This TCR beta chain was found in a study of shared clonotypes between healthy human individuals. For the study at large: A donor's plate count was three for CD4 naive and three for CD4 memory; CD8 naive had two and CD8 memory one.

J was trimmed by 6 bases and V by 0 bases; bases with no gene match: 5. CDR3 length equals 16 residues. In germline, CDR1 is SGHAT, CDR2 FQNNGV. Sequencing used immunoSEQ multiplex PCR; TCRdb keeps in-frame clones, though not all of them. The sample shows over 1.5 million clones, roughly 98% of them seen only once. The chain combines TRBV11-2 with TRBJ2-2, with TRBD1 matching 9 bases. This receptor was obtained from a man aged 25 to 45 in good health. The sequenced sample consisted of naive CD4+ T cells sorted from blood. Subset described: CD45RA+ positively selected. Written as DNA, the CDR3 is TGTGCCAGCAGCTTAGACCGGGACAGGGCATCCGGGGAGCTGTTTTTT. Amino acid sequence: CASSLDRDRASGELFF. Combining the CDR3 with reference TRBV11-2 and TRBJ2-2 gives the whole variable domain EAGVAQSPRYKIIEKRQSVAFWCNPISGHATLYWYQQILGQGPKLLIQFQNNGVVDDSQLPKDRFSAERLKGVDSTLKIQPAKLEDSAVYLCASSLDRDRASGELFFGEGSRLTVL.